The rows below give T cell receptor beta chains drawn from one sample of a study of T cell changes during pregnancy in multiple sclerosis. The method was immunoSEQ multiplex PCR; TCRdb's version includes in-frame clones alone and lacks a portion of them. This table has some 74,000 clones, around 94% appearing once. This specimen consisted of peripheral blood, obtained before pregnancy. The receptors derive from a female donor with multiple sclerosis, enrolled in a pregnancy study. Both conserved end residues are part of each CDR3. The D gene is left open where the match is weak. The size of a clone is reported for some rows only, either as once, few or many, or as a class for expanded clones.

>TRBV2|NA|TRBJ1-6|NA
CASSTDNSPLHF
TGTGCCAGCAGCACAGATAATTCACCCCTCCACTTT
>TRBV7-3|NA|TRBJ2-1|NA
CASSPRGGEGTAAREQFF
TGTGCCAGCAGCCCCAGGGGCGGAGAAGGGACCGCGGCCAGAGAGCAGTTCTTC
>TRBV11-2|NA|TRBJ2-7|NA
CASSPSSYEQYF
TGTGCCAGCAGCCCGAGCTCCTACGAGCAGTACTTC
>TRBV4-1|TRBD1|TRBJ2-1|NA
CASSQVGTGERGQFF
TGCGCCAGCAGCCAAGTGGGGACAGGGGAACGGGGGCAGTTCTTC
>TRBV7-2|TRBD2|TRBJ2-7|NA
CASSHLAGGSYEQYF
TGTGCCAGCAGCCATCTAGCGGGAGGCTCCTACGAGCAGTACTTC
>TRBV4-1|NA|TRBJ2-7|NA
CASSQTVGGLYEQYF
TGCGCCAGCAGCCAAACCGTCGGGGGGCTTTACGAGCAGTACTTC
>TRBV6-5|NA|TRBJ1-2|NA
CASSYSNGGGGYTF
TGTGCCAGCAGTTACTCGAATGGAGGAGGGGGCTACACCTTC
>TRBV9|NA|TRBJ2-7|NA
CASSLKTGPGYEQYF
TGTGCCAGCAGCCTCAAGACAGGACCAGGCTACGAGCAGTACTTC
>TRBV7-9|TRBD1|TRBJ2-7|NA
CASSPGQGYEQYF
TGTGCCAGCAGCCCGGGACAGGGCTACGAGCAGTACTTC
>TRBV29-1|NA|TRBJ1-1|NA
CSVERWEDTEAFF
TGCAGCGTTGAACGGTGGGAGGACACTGAAGCTTTCTTT
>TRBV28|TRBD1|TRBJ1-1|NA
CASSGQGFTEAFF
TGTGCCAGCAGTGGACAGGGTTTCACTGAAGCTTTCTTT
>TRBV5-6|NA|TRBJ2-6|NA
CASSPPGSGANVLTF
TGTGCCAGCAGCCCTCCCGGGTCCGGGGCCAACGTCCTGACTTTC
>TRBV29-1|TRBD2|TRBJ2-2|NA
CSVTSGRSPLPNTGELFF
TGCAGCGTCACTAGCGGGAGGTCCCCACTCCCGAACACCGGGGAGCTGTTTTTT
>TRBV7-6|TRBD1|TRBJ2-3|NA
CASSQVGQGVTDTQYF
TGTGCCAGCAGCCAAGTCGGACAGGGGGTCACAGATACGCAGTATTTT
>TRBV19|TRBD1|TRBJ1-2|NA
CASSIGRGLNYGYTF
TGTGCCAGTAGTATAGGCAGGGGGCTTAACTATGGCTACACCTTC
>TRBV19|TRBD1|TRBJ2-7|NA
CATLGQAYEQYF
TGTGCCACCCTGGGACAGGCCTACGAGCAGTACTTC
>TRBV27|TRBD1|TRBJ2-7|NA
CASSPGDRHYEQYF
TGTGCCAGCAGTCCCGGGGACAGGCATTACGAGCAGTACTTC
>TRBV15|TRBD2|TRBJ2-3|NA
CATSRDLGGRAGDTQYF
TGTGCCACCAGCAGAGATTTGGGCGGGAGGGCCGGAGATACGCAGTATTTT
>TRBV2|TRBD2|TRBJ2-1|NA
CASSRVAGVNEQFF
TGTGCCAGCAGTAGAGTAGCGGGAGTGAATGAGCAGTTCTTC
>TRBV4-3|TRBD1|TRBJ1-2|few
CASSQVGARGNGYTF
TGCGCCAGCAGCCAAGTCGGGGCCAGGGGGAATGGCTACACCTTC
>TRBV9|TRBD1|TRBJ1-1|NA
CASSAIGQGGTEAFF
TGTGCCAGCAGCGCGATCGGACAGGGTGGCACTGAAGCTTTCTTT
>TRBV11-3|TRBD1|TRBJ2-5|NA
CASSLTQGLQETQYF
TGTGCCAGCAGCTTGACACAGGGGCTCCAAGAGACCCAGTACTTC
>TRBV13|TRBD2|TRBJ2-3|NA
CASSSAPSPTSGRWAGSTDTQYF
TGTGCCAGCAGCTCCGCCCCTAGCCCGACTAGCGGGAGATGGGCCGGTAGCACAGATACGCAGTATTTT
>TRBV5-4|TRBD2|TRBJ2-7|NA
CASSPRTSGAYEQYF
TGTGCCAGCAGCCCTAGGACTAGCGGGGCCTACGAGCAGTACTTC
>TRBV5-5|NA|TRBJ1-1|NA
CASSLVPATNTEAFF
TGTGCCAGCAGCTTGGTTCCAGCGACGAACACTGAAGCTTTCTTT
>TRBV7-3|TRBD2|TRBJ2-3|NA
CASTLSDLAGGGDTQYF
TGTGCCAGCACCCTATCAGATTTAGCGGGAGGAGGAGATACGCAGTATTTT
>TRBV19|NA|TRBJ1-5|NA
CASRTEGVNQPQHF
TGTGCCAGTAGGACGGAAGGGGTAAATCAGCCCCAGCATTTT
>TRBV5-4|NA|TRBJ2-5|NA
CASSLAGDQYF
TGTGCCAGCAGCTTGGCCGGGGACCAGTACTTC
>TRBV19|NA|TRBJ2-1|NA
CASSIVQGKDNEQFF
TGTGCCAGTAGTATAGTTCAGGGGAAGGACAATGAGCAGTTCTTC
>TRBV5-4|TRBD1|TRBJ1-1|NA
CASNPGTVNTEAFF
TGTGCCAGCAACCCTGGGACAGTGAACACTGAAGCTTTCTTT
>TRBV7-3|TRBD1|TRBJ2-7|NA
CASSPQGQLISYEQYF
TGTGCCAGCAGCCCTCAGGGACAGCTAATCTCCTACGAGCAGTACTTC
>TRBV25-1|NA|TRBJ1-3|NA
CASSVDNNSGNTIYF
TGTGCCAGCAGTGTAGACAATAACTCTGGAAACACCATATATTTT
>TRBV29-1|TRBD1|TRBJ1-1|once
CSVEARTGGLSAFF
TGCAGCGTTGAGGCCAGGACAGGGGGCTTGAGTGCTTTCTTT